This T cell receptor beta chain is drawn from a study of STAT5B mutations in CD4+ large granular lymphocyte leukemia. CDR3 length equals 16 residues. A few counts support this clone. Antigen specificity is unknown. Clones were sequenced by immunoSEQ multiplex PCR, and TCRdb holds only the in-frame ones, with some missing. The sample records tens of thousands of clones, 81% being singletons. Regarding the study as a whole: No patients shared main leukemic clonotypes, though 25% to 30% appeared at low frequency elsewhere.

This chain joins TRBV21-1 and TRBJ2-7; the D call TRBD2 from the table was never checked on the DNA. TRBV21-1 is labeled a pseudogene. Sequencing was performed on CD4+ T cells from blood buffy coats. The clonotype comes from a human donor in good health. DNA of the CDR3: TGTGCCAGCTCCACGAGAACCGGGGGTTGTCGCAACGAGCAGTACTTC. It encodes CASSTRTGGCRNEQYF.